The rows below give T cell receptor beta chains drawn from one sample of a study of blood T cells in healthy people across ages. TCRdb passed the 5' RACE reads through MiXCR, listing each CDR3 protein once. The sample consists of some 1.5 million distinct CDR3 sequences, about 28% of them appearing once. The specimen sequenced was blood. The source is a woman aged 25 to 45 in good health. Both conserved end residues are part of each CDR3. The size entry is marked missing in some rows and otherwise reads once, few, many or a size class.

abundance,v_gene,CDR3aa
many,TRBV20-1,CSARGGRGTDTQYF
few,TRBV3-1,CASSHGSTGTGGEAFF
NA,TRBV20-1,CSAGTSGIYEQYF
NA,TRBV24-1,CATSDSGTGGFWQYF
NA,TRBV20-1,CSATPWGGAFVDTQYF
few,TRBV20-1,CSASETIGSGYTF
NA,TRBV12-3/TRBV12-4,CASSRQDRGRGETQYF
NA,TRBV15,CATSKGQDYEQYF
NA,TRBV4-3,CASSHLRETSYEQYF
many,TRBV28,CASSSDRGLGREYGYTF
NA,TRBV6-2/TRBV6-3,CASKARGQNNEQFF
NA,TRBV19,CASSILARRGSREGSRGGYTF
NA,TRBV29-1,CSVEGVDRGPGGYTF
many,TRBV5-1,CASSLPTGGHQETQYF
few,TRBV14,CASSQVRDIEQYF
NA,TRBV5-1,CASSPTQGGEQFF
few,TRBV27,CASSPWDRLNYNEQFF
many,TRBV12-3/TRBV12-4,CASSLALSSGANVLTF
few,TRBV6-6,CASSYINEQYF
NA,TRBV7-9,CASSSGGPLGYTQYF
NA,TRBV20-1,CSALQTVGHDIQYF
NA,TRBV29-1,CSVELGQGASYNEQYF
few,TRBV9,CASSVGTSGSEQYF
NA,TRBV20-1,CSAWGQGPDSYEQYF
few,TRBV3-1,CASSPSTETSGGLSTDTQYF
few,TRBV7-8,CASSILGSSYNEQFF
NA,TRBV30,CAWSVATTTRSPLHF
few,TRBV4-1,CASSRRTQKAAQETQYF
NA,TRBV12-3/TRBV12-4,CASSFWAGRAETQYF
few,TRBV9,CASSVLGQMDNEQFF
few,TRBV29-1,CSVEDQGLAGGLSYEQYF
many,TRBV4-1,CASSQTSGAVTQYF
NA,TRBV12-3/TRBV12-4,CASSPPGHLNYGYTF